The text below deals with one T cell receptor (beta chain). The data belong to a study of blood T cell repertoires in COVID-19. At the level of the study: Some COVID-19 samples were acute and others convalescent; all came from the United States, Italy and Spain.

Germline V lookup: CDR1 LGHNA, CDR2 YNFKEQ. After removal of 4 bases from V and 3 bases from J, the junction contained 5 bases not matched to a gene. There are 16 residues in the CDR3. Original handling: Amplification of reference gene primers provided the estimated nucleated cell counts. Clones were sequenced by immunoSEQ multiplex PCR, and TCRdb holds only the in-frame ones, with some missing. For V, J and clone size, that table is used; D and trimming come from the DNA. Of 72,000 or so clones detected, 86% appear once; the ten largest clones hold around 14%. The specimen was peripheral blood. The receptor's source is a woman aged 60-75 years with acute or convalescent COVID-19. This chain links TRBV4-2 with TRBJ2-2; 10 bases line up with TRBD2. The CDR3 region is CASSPPLAGDTGELFF. The CDR3 DNA reads TGTGCCAGCAGCCCTCCGCTAGCGGGGGACACCGGGGAGCTGTTTTTT.